This T cell receptor beta chain emerged from a study of blood T cell repertoires in COVID-19. Whole-study context: Acute and convalescent COVID-19 specimens originated in the United States, Italy and Spain.

The ends were cut back, 0 bases at V and 9 bases at J, with 13 bases in the middle. The CDR3 spans 14 residues. Germline assignment: CDR1 SGHRS and CDR2 YFSETQ. Profiling relied on immunoSEQ multiplex PCR, and the TCRdb table lists in-frame clones only, not all of them. Here the sample spans roughly 17,000 clones, approximately 86% being singletons. This clone was seen a handful of times. The receptor comes from a human donor in a cohort sampled during active COVID-19. The sample was peripheral blood. The V call is TRBV5-1, the J call TRBJ1-5, with D possibly being TRBD1 (5 bases). The CDR3 region is CASSLGPGGGPQHF. CDR3 DNA sequence: TGCGCCAGCAGCTTGGGTCCGGGGGGAGGGCCCCAGCATTTT. Full variable domain (missing parts from reference TRBV5-1 and TRBJ1-5): KAGVTQTPRYLIKTRGQQVTLSCSPISGHRSVSWYQQTPGQGLQFLFEYFSETQRNKGNFPGRFSGRQFSNSRSEMNVSTLELGDSALYLCASSLGPGGGPQHFGDGTRLSIL.